This TCR beta chain was recorded in a study of PD-L1 blockade in urothelial cancer. Measured with immunoSEQ multiplex PCR; TCRdb has only the in-frame clones, and not every one. The sample gives about 63,000 clones, roughly four fifths of which show up once; around 6% is in the top ten. This sample's time point: pretreatment peripheral blood. CDR1 SGHTA and CDR2 FQGNSA come from the germline V gene. Trimming removed 3 bases from V and 2 bases from J, with 4 bases in between. This CDR3 has 13 residues. This chain joins TRBV7-2 and TRBJ2-2; D uncertain. The sample was PBMCs, taken around atezolizumab (anti-PD-L1) treatment. This TCR was sampled from a man between 65 and 79 years old with urothelial cancer. The CDR3 protein is CASSFPNTGELFF. The CDR3 nucleotides read TGTGCCAGCAGCTTCCCAAACACCGGGGAGCTGTTTTTT. Together with reference TRBV7-2 and TRBJ2-2, the CDR3 gives the full variable domain: GAGVSQSPSNKVTEKGKDVELRCDPISGHTALYWYRQSLGQGLEFLIYFQGNSAPDKSGLPSDRFSAERTGGSVSTLTIQRTQQEDSAVYLCASSFPNTGELFFGEGSRLTVL.